Below, 19 T cell receptor beta chains from the same sample are listed, as sequenced in a study of blood T cell repertoires in COVID-19. Produced via immunoSEQ multiplex PCR; TCRdb's table is partial and in-frame only. The data hold tens of thousands of clones, with approximately 89% observed a single time. The sample consisted of peripheral blood. The receptors stem from a man aged 60 to 75 with acute or convalescent COVID-19.

CDR3: CASRLTVNTEAFF. CDR3 nucleotide sequence: TGTGCCAGCAGGCTGACAGTAAACACTGAAGCTTTCTTT. The chain carries TRBV6-5 and TRBJ1-1; maybe TRBD1 (5 bases). Per germline, CDR1 MNHEY and CDR2 SVGAGI. This CDR3 comprises 13 residues. Trimming pared 6 bases from V and 2 bases from J, leaving 10 bases between.

The CDR3, as DNA: TGTGCCATCAGTGAGTCGGAGACTAGCGGGAGGTACACGCAGTATTTT. Protein sequence: CAISESETSGRYTQYF. The rearrangement joins TRBV10-3 to TRBJ2-3; 13 bases are a match to TRBD2. Germline V CDR1 and CDR2: ENHRY, SYGVKD. The CDR3 loop spans 16 amino acids. Trimming took 0 bases from V and 9 from J; bases not matched to a gene: 6.

The gene calls are TRBV29-1 and TRBJ2-7, with D hard to call. The CDR3 contains 11 residues. The ends were cut back, 4 bases at V and 0 bases at J, with 4 bases in the middle. Germline V gives CDR1 SQVTM, CDR2 ANQGSEA. The CDR3: CSVGSSYEQYF. CDR3 DNA: TGCAGCGTTGGGAGCTCCTACGAGCAGTACTTC.

The chain recombines TRBV9 with TRBJ2-3, with 8 bases matching TRBD2. V was pared by 2 bases and J by 1 base, with 3 bases of the junction left unmatched. Germline values: CDR1 SGDLS, CDR2 YYNGEE. The CDR3 contains 15 residues. CDR3 nucleotides: TGTGCCAGCAGCGTTACTAGCGGAGGCACAGATACGCAGTATTTT. It translates to CASSVTSGGTDTQYF.

The chain links TRBV7-9 to TRBJ2-1; TRBD2 matches at 10 bases. This CDR3 is 13 amino acids long. Losses at the gene ends were 5 bases for V and 7 bases for J; bases not matched to a gene: 2. Germline lookup yields CDR1 SEHNR and CDR2 FQNEAQ (reference sequence). As DNA, the CDR3 is TGTGCCAGCAGCCCGACTAGCGGGAATGAGCAGTTCTTC. Its protein product is CASSPTSGNEQFF.

The chain joins TRBV20-1 to TRBJ2-1; no reliable D call. Looked up from germline, CDR1 is DFQATT and CDR2 is SNEGSKA (reference sequence). This CDR3 contains 10 residues. Trimming took off 3 bases at V and 12 bases at J, with 9 bases between the two ends. The CDR3 DNA reads TGCAGTGCTAGCCCGGGTACGCAGTTCTTC. It translates to CSASPGTQFF.

The chain has TRBV7-9 and TRBJ1-3, with TRBD1 identical over 8 bases. J lost 0 bases, V lost 5 bases, and 12 bases had no gene match. The CDR3 consists of 18 residues. Germline lookup yields CDR1 SEHNR and CDR2 FQNEAQ (reference sequence). CDR3 DNA: TGTGCCAGCAGCCGAACCACAGGGGGTGTCGGCTCTGGAAACACCATATATTTT. As protein: CASSRTTGGVGSGNTIYF.

This clone occurred a few times. The V gene is TRBV19, the J gene TRBJ1-5, with 7 positions matching TRBD1. This CDR3 has 13 amino acids. Germline CDR1 and CDR2: LNHDA and SQIVND (reference sequence). Trimming at V came to 6 bases and at J to 7 bases, leaving 6 bases not matched to a gene. The CDR3 loop is CASRYRGDQPQHF. The DNA of the CDR3 is TGTGCCAGTAGATACAGGGGAGACCAGCCCCAGCATTTT.

CDR3 DNA: TGTGCCAGCAATCGGGACAGGGGAGTAGGCGGCTACACCTTC. As protein: CASNRDRGVGGYTF. This chain uses TRBV6-5 with TRBJ1-2, with 10 bases identical to TRBD1. The CDR3 is 14 residues long. The junction had 10 bases not matched to a gene; V was cut back by 7 bases and J by 8 bases. The V gene's germline CDR1 is MNHEY and CDR2 SVGAGI.

This chain uses TRBV27 with TRBJ2-2; 7 bases map to TRBD1. J lost 3 bases, V lost 5 bases, and 6 bases had no gene match. CDR3 length equals 15 residues. Germline V lookup: CDR1 MNHEY, CDR2 SMNVEV (reference sequence). As DNA, the CDR3 is TGTGCCAGCAGTGTGAACAGGGGTTACACCGGGGAGCTGTTTTTT. Amino acids: CASSVNRGYTGELFF.

This sequence joins TRBV28 and TRBJ2-1; D remains ambiguous. V lost 2 bases and J lost 8, with 4 bases in between. This CDR3 contains 11 residues. CDR1 and CDR2 from the germline V gene are MDHEN and SYDVKM. CDR3 nucleotide sequence: TGTGCCAGCAGTTTAACTGATGAGCAGTTCTTC. Its translation: CASSLTDEQFF.

The chain uses TRBV4-2 and TRBJ2-1; D gene uncertain. The ends were cut back, 0 bases at V and 0 bases at J, with 9 bases in the middle. Germline CDR1 LGHNA, CDR2 YNFKEQ. CDR3 length: 16 amino acids. The CDR3 is CASSQDRSPSYNEQFF. CDR3 nucleotide sequence: TGTGCCAGCAGCCAAGATCGGTCTCCCTCCTACAATGAGCAGTTCTTC.

The rearrangement links TRBV4-3 to TRBJ2-5; D remains ambiguous. V dropped 0 bases and J dropped 2 bases, with 10 bases sitting between them. Germline CDR1 reads LGHNA; CDR2 reads YSLEER. This CDR3 comprises 15 residues. The CDR3 sequence is CASSQDRMAQETQYF. Written as DNA, the CDR3 is TGCGCCAGCAGCCAAGATCGTATGGCTCAAGAGACCCAGTACTTC.

The chain employs TRBV30 and TRBJ1-1; D call uncertain. Trimming cost V 4 bases and J 4 bases, with 13 bases left between them. Germline values: CDR1 GTSNPN, CDR2 SVGIG (reference sequence). The CDR3 extends over 13 amino acids. The DNA of the CDR3 is TGTGCCTGGAAGGGAGGGTTGTCCACTGAAGCTTTCTTT. Its translation: CAWKGGLSTEAFF.

The V and J genes are TRBV19 and TRBJ2-3; TRBD1 might be the D (6 bases). CDR1 and CDR2 (germline): LNHDA, SQIVND (reference sequence). CDR3 length: 15 amino acids. V dropped 3 bases and J dropped 3 bases, with 13 bases sitting between them. CDR3 region: CASSIAQGSTDTQYF. For the CDR3, the DNA is TGTGCCAGTAGTATTGCCCAGGGGAGTACAGATACGCAGTATTTT.

The table lists this clone with a count of one. This chain connects TRBV24-1 to TRBJ2-2; D perhaps matches TRBD1 (6 bases). The length of the CDR3 is 13 residues. Germline CDR1 and CDR2: KGHDR and SFDVKD. V shed 5 bases and J shed 10 bases, with 13 bases lying between them. This chain's CDR3 is CATSVQGLLELFF. CDR3 DNA: TGTGCCACCAGTGTGCAGGGGTTGTTGGAGCTGTTTTTT.

The CDR3 bases are TGTGCCAGCAGCTCCCGGGGGGGTAACACCGGGGAGCTGTTTTTT. Its translation: CASSSRGGNTGELFF. The chain carries TRBV9 and TRBJ2-2, with 8 bases identical to TRBD2. This CDR3 region has 15 residues. V lost 4 bases, J lost 2 bases, and 4 bases stayed unmatched. The germline V gene has CDR1 SGDLS and CDR2 YYNGEE.

This clone came up once. The V call is TRBV18, the J call TRBJ2-1, with D possibly matching TRBD1 (5 bases). Between the trimmed V and J ends, which lost 7 bases and 5 bases, there was a span of 15 bases. CDR1 and CDR2 from the germline V gene are KGHSH and LQKENI. This CDR3 is 14 amino acids long. CDR3 coding DNA: TGTGCCAGCTACCGGTCCAGGGCTAACAATGAGCAGTTCTTC. Protein sequence: CASYRSRANNEQFF.

The genes are TRBV9 and TRBJ1-6, with TRBD1 identical over 8 bases. The CDR3 totals 14 residues. Per germline, CDR1 SGDLS and CDR2 YYNGEE. The trim removed 6 bases at V and 6 bases at J, leaving 5 bases unmatched. The CDR3 nucleotides read TGTGCCAGCACGACGGGACAGGCTAATTCACCCCTCCACTTT. This sequence encodes CASTTGQANSPLHF. Together with reference TRBV9 and TRBJ1-6, the CDR3 gives the full variable domain: DSGVTQTPKHLITATGQRVTLRCSPRSGDLSVYWYQQSLDQGLQFLIQYYNGEERAKGNILERFSAQQFPDLHSELNLSSLELGDSALYFCASTTGQANSPLHFGNGTRLTVT.